The text below deals with one T cell receptor beta chain. Which antigen it targets is not known. No qualities accompany the bases; no much larger clone lies one base away. TCRbeta CDR3 regions were amplified from genomic DNA using the immunoSEQ Assay, a bias-controlled multiplex PCR. Concerning the study's data processing: The number of nucleated cells in each sample was estimated by amplification of reference gene primers within the assay. Sequence reads were collapsed and filtered to measure the absolute abundance of every unique TCRbeta CDR3 rearrangement. Productive Simpson clonality was computed per sample as the square root of Simpson's diversity index over productive rearrangements. Sourced from immuneACCESS, this table was stored by TCRdb with only in-frame sequences that have V and J called. A share of the clones is absent; for the studies checked, an unresolved V gene accounts for under half, and the remainder has no known explanation. That table is the source of V, J and clone size, and D and trimming were worked out from the DNA. The table for this sample lists some 190,000 clones; 84% of them were counted only once. The ten largest clones add up to approximately 3% of the sample.

The data were obtained in a study of blood T cell repertoires in COVID-19 (TCRdb year 2020). Study-level background: Collaborator samples came from the United States, Italy and Spain and covered acute and convalescent phases of COVID-19. Samples came from the ongoing ImmuneRACE study (first 160 participants) plus 1,254 subjects from 6 global collaborators. Sample metadata almost always included a de-identified subject ID, COVID-19 status, age in years and sex. A freely available public database, intended as a resource for researchers studying the immune response to SARS-CoV-2, is where the repertoires were released. The prospective study material was composed of cDNA or gDNA derived from T cells, B-cell-depleted T cells, or PBMCs. Subjects who had been exposed to COVID-19, were actively infected with it, or had recovered from it provided the deeply sampled blood TCRbeta repertoires that made up the dataset. Where HLA class I and class II types were available, the types were taken from metadata supplied by the sample provider, not from assay-based typing.

Sequences KGHSH (CDR1) and LQKENI (CDR2) are obtained from the germline V gene. Measured from the cysteine to the phenylalanine, the CDR3 is 17 residues long. Only the CDR3 portion is preserved as DNA: 51 bases, with reading frame beginning at the first base. V is trimmed back by 2 bases and J by 3 bases, and the junction contains 12 bases that no gene match accounts for. In the prospective study, participants were roughly 18 to 100 years old, resided in approximately 25 geographic areas of the United States, and were enrolled through a virtual design. To assign participants to cohorts, the prospective study relied on clinical history that participants themselves reported in a screening survey and a study questionnaire. For ImmuneRACE Cohort 3, a participant was defined as recovered based on two consecutive negative NP/OP PCR tests, clearance by a healthcare professional, or resolution of symptoms. In the prospective study, mobile phlebotomists collected whole blood, serum and a nasopharyngeal or oropharyngeal swab from each participant. Over a roughly 2-month period, participants in the prospective study had the option of providing additional blood draws and questionnaires. Prospective study blood samples were shipped either frozen or at room temperature before DNA extraction.

Points the paper makes about the study in general: The amount of clinical and demographic metadata varied by source and participant and was provided uncurated.

The sequenced sample was PBMCs or T cells enriched from blood (not recorded which). The sequence joins TRBV18 to TRBJ1-1; 7 junctional bases match TRBD1. This TCR was recovered from a woman in her twenties or thirties who had recovered from COVID-19. CDR3 region: CASSPSYRGLEHTEAFF. The nucleotide sequence reads as follows: TGTGCCAGCTCACCAAGTTACAGGGGTCTAGAGCACACTGAAGCTTTCTTT.